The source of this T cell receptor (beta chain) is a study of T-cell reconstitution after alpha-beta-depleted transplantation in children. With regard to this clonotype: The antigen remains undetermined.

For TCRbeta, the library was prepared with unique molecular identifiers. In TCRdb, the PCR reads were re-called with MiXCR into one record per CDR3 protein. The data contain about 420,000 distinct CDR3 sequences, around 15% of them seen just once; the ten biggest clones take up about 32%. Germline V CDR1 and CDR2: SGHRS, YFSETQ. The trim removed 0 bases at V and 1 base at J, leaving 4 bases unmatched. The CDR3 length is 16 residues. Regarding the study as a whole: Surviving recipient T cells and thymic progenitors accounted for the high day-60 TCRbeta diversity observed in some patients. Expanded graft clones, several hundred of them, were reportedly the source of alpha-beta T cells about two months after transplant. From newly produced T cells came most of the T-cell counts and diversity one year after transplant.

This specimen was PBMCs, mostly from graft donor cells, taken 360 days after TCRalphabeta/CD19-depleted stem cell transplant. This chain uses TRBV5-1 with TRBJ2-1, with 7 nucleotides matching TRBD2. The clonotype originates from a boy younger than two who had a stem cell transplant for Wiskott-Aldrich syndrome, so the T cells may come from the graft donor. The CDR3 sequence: CASSLGAGRSYNEQFF. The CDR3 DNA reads TGCGCCAGCAGCTTGGGAGCGGGACGATCCTACAATGAGCAGTTCTTC.